A single sample gave rise to the 19 T cell receptor beta chains below, sequenced in a study of blood T cell repertoires in COVID-19. Method: immunoSEQ multiplex PCR; TCRdb's copy keeps in-frame clones and lacks some. The sample shows fewer than 350,000 clones, 80% to 90% of them seen only once. The source material was peripheral blood. The source of these receptors is a woman in her 30s with COVID-19, enrolled during active disease.

The chain joins TRBV5-1 to TRBJ1-5; TRBD1 agrees at 7 bases. The CDR3 extends over 15 amino acids. Germline assignment: CDR1 SGHRS and CDR2 YFSETQ. J lost 4 bases, V lost 0 bases, and 4 bases had no gene match. The CDR3 loop reads CASSLGTGANQPQHF. CDR3 bases: TGCGCCAGCAGCTTGGGTACAGGGGCTAATCAGCCCCAGCATTTT.

V gene TRBV28 combines with J gene TRBJ1-3, with no clear D. V lost 8 bases to trimming and J lost 1 base, with 9 bases between them. CDR1 MDHEN and CDR2 SYDVKM come from the germline V gene. The CDR3 runs 13 residues. The CDR3 loop reads CASLPFSGNTIYF. Here the CDR3 DNA reads TGTGCCAGCCTCCCCTTTTCTGGAAACACCATATATTTT.

The rearrangement uses TRBV27 and TRBJ2-7, with TRBD1 identical over 7 bases. This CDR3 has 13 amino acids. The V gene end was trimmed by 4 bases and the J gene end by 4 bases; junction bases not matched to a gene: 4. Germline V gene lookup returns CDR1 MNHEY and CDR2 SMNVEV (reference sequence). The CDR3 loop reads CASSYGTAYEQYF. The CDR3 DNA sequence: TGTGCCAGCAGTTACGGGACAGCTTACGAGCAGTACTTC.

This clone turned up a few times. The rearrangement uses TRBV6-2 or TRBV6-3 and TRBJ2-1; 9 bases align to TRBD2. Germline V gene sequence: CDR1 MNHEY, CDR2 SVGEGT. The length of the CDR3 is 17 residues. Germline trimming cut 5 bases from V and 8 bases from J; bases unmatched to any gene: 16. The CDR3 protein is CASSPPRWGTSLHEQFF. The CDR3 DNA reads TGTGCCAGCAGTCCACCTCGGTGGGGGACTAGCCTCCATGAGCAGTTCTTC.

The chain combines TRBV18 with TRBJ2-7, with 9 bases fitting TRBD2. The CDR3 has 15 amino acids. J was trimmed by 5 bases and V by 2 bases; bases with no gene match: 7. Germline lookup yields CDR1 KGHSH and CDR2 LQKENI. CDR3 bases: TGTGCCAGCTCACCAGCGCTAGCGGGGTATGACGAGCAGTACTTC. It translates to CASSPALAGYDEQYF. Complete variable domain (other parts from reference TRBV18 and TRBJ2-7): NAGVMQNPRHLVRRRGQEARLRCSPMKGHSHVYWYRQLPEEGLKFMVYLQKENIIDESGMPKERFSAEFPKEGPSILRIQQVVRGDSAAYFCASSPALAGYDEQYFGPGTRLTVT.

The chain joins TRBV4-1 to TRBJ1-6; D is unresolved. CDR3 size: 19 residues. Trimming took 4 bases from V and 7 from J, leaving 26 bases between them. CDR1 is MGHRA, CDR2 YSYEKL, per germline. CDR3 amino acids: CASSPVWAILQQVNSPLHF. The DNA of the CDR3 is TGCGCCAGCAGCCCAGTATGGGCGATCTTACAACAAGTGAATTCACCCCTCCACTTT.

This chain links TRBV28 with TRBJ2-3; 9 positions agree with TRBD2. The CDR3 runs 16 residues. J gave up 4 bases and V 6 bases, and 11 bases lay outside the gene matches. Germline CDR1 reads MDHEN; CDR2 reads SYDVKM. CDR3 bases: TGTGCCAGCAGCGACCCTAGGGGCGGGGGGGCAGATACGCAGTATTTT. Translating it yields CASSDPRGGGADTQYF.

V usage is TRBV9 and J usage is TRBJ1-3; tentatively, D is TRBD1 (6 bases). This CDR3 region has 17 residues. Germline V gene lookup returns CDR1 SGDLS and CDR2 YYNGEE. V lost 4 bases to trimming and J lost 0 bases, with 17 bases between them. The DNA of the CDR3 is TGTGCCAGCAGCCCTCAGACAGGCCTACTCTCTGGAAACACCATATATTTT. Amino acids: CASSPQTGLLSGNTIYF.

The rearrangement joins TRBV19 to TRBJ2-5; the D gene is possibly TRBD1 (6 bases). The CDR3 extends over 13 amino acids. V shed 1 base and J shed 7 bases, with 10 bases lying between them. CDR1 is LNHDA and CDR2 is SQIVND in the germline V gene (reference sequence). CDR3 DNA: TGTGCCAGTAGTATAGGAGGGGGTCGGACCCAGTACTTC. Amino acid sequence: CASSIGGGRTQYF.

V usage is TRBV6-1 and J usage is TRBJ1-1, with 9 bases identical to TRBD1. The V and J ends lost 3 bases and 0 bases, in that order; junction bases with no gene match: 8. CDR3 length equals 17 residues. Germline V CDR1 and CDR2: MNHNS, SASEGT. The CDR3 nucleotides read TGTGCCAGCAGTGATGGAGACAGGGGGATTATGAACACTGAAGCTTTCTTT. Its protein product is CASSDGDRGIMNTEAFF.

A single count supports this clone. This rearrangement joins TRBV6-5 to TRBJ2-2; the D gene is possibly TRBD2 (7 bases). The ends were cut back, 4 bases at V and 5 bases at J, with 11 bases in the middle. This CDR3 has 14 residues. The germline CDR1 and CDR2 sequences are MNHEY and SVGAGI. The CDR3 protein is CASSWGGATGELFF. In DNA form, the CDR3 reads TGTGCCAGCAGTTGGGGGGGGGCTACCGGGGAGCTGTTTTTT.

The rearrangement joins TRBV7-9 to TRBJ1-5; TRBD1 matches at 8 bases. In germline, CDR1 is SEHNR, CDR2 FQNEAQ (reference sequence). With 3 bases clipped from V and 10 bases from J, the junction kept 5 bases outside the gene matches. This CDR3 has 13 amino acids. The DNA for the CDR3 is TGTGCCAGCAGCTTGACAGGGGAGTACCCCCAGCATTTT. It specifies CASSLTGEYPQHF.

V and J are TRBV7-2 and TRBJ2-3; 8 bases are a match to TRBD2. The germline CDR1 and CDR2 sequences are SGHTA and FQGNSA. J gave up 5 bases and V 8 bases, and 9 bases lay outside the gene matches. There are 14 residues in the CDR3. CDR3 coding DNA: TGTGCCAGCCAGCACGGGGGGGCAGAAGATACGCAGTATTTT. Protein: CASQHGGAEDTQYF.

Comments on this clone: The identical CDR3 is also encoded by other nucleotide sequences in the sample. The rearrangement uses TRBV3-1 (or the pseudogene TRBV3-2) and TRBJ1-2; TRBD1 aligns across 8 bases. The CDR3 contains 13 residues. The V gene end was trimmed by 3 bases and the J gene end by 4 bases; junction bases not matched to a gene: 1. Germline-derived CDR1 and CDR2 are LGHDT and YNNKEL (reference sequence). For the CDR3, the DNA is TGTGCCAGCAGCCAGGACAGGGCCTATGGCTACACCTTC. Translation gives CASSQDRAYGYTF.

The chain couples TRBV14 to TRBJ2-1, with D maybe TRBD1 (5 bases). Germline assignment: CDR1 SGHDN and CDR2 FVKESK. Trimming stripped 2 bases from V and 3 bases from J, with 8 bases between. The CDR3 spans 14 residues. CDR3 DNA sequence: TGTGCCAGCAGCCAACGGCAGGGCTACAATGAGCAGTTCTTC. It codes for CASSQRQGYNEQFF.

Only one count was recorded for this clone. V gene TRBV3-1 (or the pseudogene TRBV3-2) combines with J gene TRBJ1-3; TRBD1 is a possible D gene (6 bases). Germline loops: CDR1 LGHDT, CDR2 YNNKEL (reference sequence). Trimming left V 4 bases short and J 2 bases short, with 18 bases between. The CDR3 is 17 amino acids. CDR3 amino acids: CASSPRLEGETGNTIYF. The CDR3 bases are TGTGCCAGCAGCCCGAGGCTCGAGGGGGAAACTGGAAACACCATATATTTT.

CDR3 amino acids: CASSSSGVRSGGPYNEQFF. In DNA, the CDR3 is TGTGCCAGCAGTTCTTCAGGCGTTCGAAGCGGGGGACCTTACAATGAGCAGTTCTTC. The chain employs TRBV27 and TRBJ2-1; 8 nucleotides agree with TRBD2. This CDR3 is 19 amino acids long. Germline CDR1 and CDR2: MNHEY and SMNVEV (reference sequence). Unmatched junction bases numbered 18, after V lost 4 bases and J lost 4 bases.

The rearrangement links TRBV5-1 to TRBJ1-6, with TRBD1 matching 8 bases. The CDR3 sequence is 14 residues long. V lost 6 bases to trimming and J lost 7 bases; unmatched junction nucleotides: 6. Germline assignment: CDR1 SGHRS and CDR2 YFSETQ. This chain's CDR3 is CASTEWTGNSPLHF. In DNA form, the CDR3 reads TGCGCCAGCACCGAGTGGACAGGGAATTCACCCCTCCACTTT.

The chain links TRBV7-9 to TRBJ2-7, with D maybe TRBD1 (5 bases). Trimming removed 8 bases at V and 5 bases at J, with 16 bases between. The CDR3 is 13 amino acids. Germline V CDR1 and CDR2: SEHNR, FQNEAQ (reference sequence). The CDR3 sequence: CASSTAPTHEQYF. The DNA for the CDR3 is TGTGCCAGCTCGACAGCCCCTACGCACGAGCAGTACTTC.